A selection of T cell receptor beta chains follows, all from one sample in a study of T cell repertoires in cytomegalovirus infection. TCRdb reanalysed the reads using MiXCR and keeps one entry per CDR3 protein. The table lists roughly 310,000 distinct CDR3 sequences, about a sixth of them singletons. The sequenced material came from PBMCs. The receptors come from a human donor in good health (CMV status not recorded). Some clones in this sample may be carry-over from other donors' samples. Both conserved end residues are part of each CDR3. Each record gives: D gene, clone size, J gene, V gene, CDR3 protein, CDR3 DNA. A D gene is named only where the DNA matches it firmly. Not all rows give a size; the values are once, few, many and, for expanded clones, a class.

.,many,TRBJ1-1,TRBV2,CASSEGGWTMNTEAFF,TGTGCCAGCAGTGAGGGGGGGTGGACTATGAACACTGAAGCTTTCTTT
TRBD1,many,TRBJ1-5,TRBV12-3/TRBV12-4,CASSRRTGSYSNQPQHF,TGTGCCAGCAGTCGAAGGACAGGATCTTATAGCAATCAGCCCCAGCATTTT
.,.,TRBJ2-2,TRBV7-9,CASSPLLNTGELFF,TGTGCCAGCAGCCCCCTCCTAAACACCGGGGAGCTGTTTTTT
.,many,TRBJ1-1,TRBV7-2,CASSFEGRLLAFF,TGTGCCAGCAGCTTCGAAGGTCGCTTACTAGCTTTCTTT
.,few,TRBJ2-5,TRBV6-2/TRBV6-3,CASSYNDETQYF,TGTGCCAGCAGTTATAATGATGAGACCCAGTACTTC
.,many,TRBJ2-2,TRBV7-2,CASSLAGVPGELFF,TGTGCCAGCAGCTTAGCCGGGGTACCCGGGGAGCTGTTTTTT
.,many,TRBJ2-1,TRBV6-5,CASSYGSGVSNEQFF,TGTGCCAGCAGTTACGGGTCCGGCGTCAGCAATGAGCAGTTCTTC
.,many,TRBJ2-7,TRBV11-1,CASSPGRYEQYF,TGTGCCAGCAGCCCGGGACGTTACGAGCAGTACTTC
TRBD2,.,TRBJ2-3,TRBV29-1,CSVKRGAYTDTQYF,TGCAGCGTCAAGCGGGGGGCCTACACAGATACGCAGTATTTT
.,.,TRBJ1-2,TRBV2,CASSEGVGYTF,TGTGCCAGCAGTGAAGGGGTTGGCTACACCTTC
.,.,TRBJ2-7,TRBV29-1,CSVFDRQTYEQYF,TGCAGCGTGTTTGACAGGCAAACCTACGAGCAGTACTTC
TRBD2,few,TRBJ2-1,TRBV10-3,CAISHGLAVYNEQFF,TGTGCCATCAGTCATGGACTAGCAGTTTACAATGAGCAGTTCTTC
.,once,TRBJ1-1,TRBV10-3,CAISESYGGRTEAFF,TGTGCCATCAGTGAGTCGTACGGGGGAAGGACTGAAGCTTTCTTT
TRBD1,many,TRBJ1-4,TRBV7-2,CASSFGTTGGNEKLFF,TGTGCCAGCAGCTTCGGGACGACAGGGGGCAATGAAAAACTGTTTTTT
TRBD1,few,TRBJ2-3,TRBV24-1,CATSDLRDSSFGTQYF,TGTGCCACCAGTGATTTAAGGGACAGTTCGTTTGGTACGCAGTATTTT
.,.,TRBJ1-5,TRBV20-1,CSAWVMGNQPQHF,TGCAGTGCGTGGGTTATGGGCAATCAGCCCCAGCATTTT
.,.,TRBJ2-2,TRBV10-3,CAIKGAGNTGELFF,TGTGCCATCAAAGGAGCCGGGAACACCGGGGAGCTGTTTTTT
.,many,TRBJ2-3,TRBV7-2,CASTPSGPVTDTQYF,TGTGCCAGCACCCCATCGGGACCCGTCACAGATACGCAGTATTTT
TRBD1,many,TRBJ2-7,TRBV6-1,CASAYKRDSISYEQYF,TGTGCCAGCGCCTACAAACGGGACAGTATCTCCTACGAGCAGTACTTC
TRBD1,few,TRBJ2-5,TRBV10-3,CAISELEQGAGETQYF,TGTGCCATCAGTGAGCTCGAGCAGGGGGCTGGTGAGACCCAGTACTTC
TRBD2,many,TRBJ2-5,TRBV12-3/TRBV12-4,CASSPLGLAGEETQYF,TGTGCCAGCAGCCCTCTGGGACTAGCGGGGGAAGAGACCCAGTACTTC
TRBD1,.,TRBJ1-5,TRBV6-2/TRBV6-3,CASSWTTGTSTVNQPQHF,TGTGCCAGCAGCTGGACGACAGGGACCTCCACGGTCAATCAGCCCCAGCATTTT
TRBD2,few,TRBJ2-3,TRBV7-8,CASSLDIGGARDTQYF,TGTGCCAGCAGCTTAGACATCGGGGGGGCTAGAGATACGCAGTATTTT
.,.,TRBJ1-6,TRBV7-9,CASSPPSDGANSPLHF,TGTGCCAGCAGCCCCCCCTCCGATGGAGCTAATTCACCCCTCCACTTT
TRBD2,many,TRBJ2-1,TRBV7-8,CASSLALRGGPREQFF,TGTGCCAGCAGCTTAGCTCTTCGGGGGGGGCCGAGAGAGCAGTTCTTC
TRBD2,few,TRBJ2-1,TRBV4-2,CASSQGTSGENEQFF,TGTGCCAGCAGCCAAGGGACTAGCGGGGAAAATGAGCAGTTCTTC
TRBD2,few,TRBJ2-7,TRBV6-2/TRBV6-3,CASSLRGELGEQYF,TGTGCCAGCAGTTTACGGGGGGAGCTGGGCGAGCAGTACTTC
TRBD2,.,TRBJ2-2,TRBV15,CATSFVGGVTGELFF,TGTGCCACCAGCTTCGTCGGGGGGGTCACCGGGGAGCTGTTTTTT
TRBD2,many,TRBJ2-3,TRBV7-2,CASSQLLAGTTDTQYF,TGTGCCAGCAGCCAACTACTAGCGGGGACCACAGATACGCAGTATTTT
.,.,TRBJ2-5,TRBV4-2,CASSQFIGGQETQYF,TGTGCCAGCAGCCAATTTATAGGAGGTCAAGAGACCCAGTACTTC
.,many,TRBJ2-1,TRBV7-2,CASSFTGPANEQFF,TGTGCCAGCAGCTTCACGGGCCCCGCCAATGAGCAGTTCTTC
TRBD2,few,TRBJ2-2,TRBV2,CASSGSGVRTSGKNTGELFF,TGTGCCAGCAGTGGTTCGGGTGTGAGGACTAGCGGGAAGAACACCGGGGAGCTGTTTTTT
.,few,TRBJ1-2,TRBV2,CASKANYGYTF,TGTGCCAGCAAGGCTAACTATGGCTACACCTTC
TRBD2,.,TRBJ2-7,TRBV12-3/TRBV12-4,CASSLRDGGDYEQYF,TGTGCCAGCAGTTTAAGGGACGGGGGGGATTACGAGCAGTACTTC
TRBD1,.,TRBJ2-5,TRBV20-1,CSARDNRGTGTQYF,TGCAGTGCTAGAGATAACAGGGGTACGGGGACCCAGTACTTC
TRBD1,few,TRBJ2-2,TRBV27,CASSSLSRTGVPGELFF,TGTGCCAGCAGCTCCTTATCCAGGACAGGGGTGCCCGGGGAGCTGTTTTTT
TRBD2,few,TRBJ2-7,TRBV7-2,CASSPKILAGGYEQYF,TGTGCCAGCAGCCCAAAAATTCTAGCGGGGGGTTACGAGCAGTACTTC